This is a list of T cell receptor beta chains from one sample in a study of blood T cell repertoires in COVID-19. The assay was immunoSEQ multiplex PCR, and TCRdb's table has in-frame clones only and misses some. This table has some 97,000 clones, approximately 93% appearing once. Sample: peripheral blood. These TCRs come from a man between 60 and 75 years old with acute or convalescent COVID-19. CDR3s include the opening cysteine and the closing phenylalanine or tryptophan. A D gene is named only where the DNA matches it firmly. The listing skips clone size in some rows; elsewhere it reads once, few, many or a size class.

CDR3 length: 15
D gene: TRBD2
V gene: TRBV7-9
clone size: NA
J gene: TRBJ2-3
CDR3 DNA: TGTGCCAGCTTAAGAGGGTTAGCGGGGACAGATACGCAGTATTTT
CDR3 protein: CASLRGLAGTDTQYF

CDR3 length: 14
D gene: TRBD2
V gene: TRBV7-9
clone size: NA
J gene: TRBJ2-1
CDR3 DNA: TGTGCCAGCCACTGGACTAGCGGGAGATATGAGCAGTTCTTC
CDR3 protein: CASHWTSGRYEQFF

CDR3 length: 15
D gene: NA
V gene: TRBV10-3
clone size: NA
J gene: TRBJ2-1
CDR3 DNA: TGTGCCATCAGTGAGGGGCCTTCAGGGGAGAATGAGCAGTTCTTC
CDR3 protein: CAISEGPSGENEQFF

CDR3 length: 14
D gene: NA
V gene: TRBV11-2
clone size: NA
J gene: TRBJ1-2
CDR3 DNA: TGTGCCAGCAGCTTAGCCCAGGGGACCTATGGCTACACCTTC
CDR3 protein: CASSLAQGTYGYTF

CDR3 length: 13
D gene: NA
V gene: TRBV9
clone size: NA
J gene: TRBJ1-2
CDR3 DNA: TGTGCCAGCAGCGTAGCAGGGATCTATGGCTACACCTTC
CDR3 protein: CASSVAGIYGYTF

CDR3 length: 16
D gene: NA
V gene: TRBV19
clone size: NA
J gene: TRBJ2-2
CDR3 DNA: TGTGCCAGTAGTATAATGGGAGGCCAGGGTGCCGGGGAGCTGTTTTTT
CDR3 protein: CASSIMGGQGAGELFF

CDR3 length: 16
D gene: NA
V gene: TRBV2
clone size: NA
J gene: TRBJ1-5
CDR3 DNA: TGTGCCAGCAGCCGGGAAAGGTCAGCCGGCAATCAGCCCCAGCATTTT
CDR3 protein: CASSRERSAGNQPQHF

CDR3 length: 12
D gene: NA
V gene: TRBV30
clone size: NA
J gene: TRBJ1-4
CDR3 DNA: TGTGCCTGGAGTTACTTAAATGAAAAACTGTTTTTT
CDR3 protein: CAWSYLNEKLFF

CDR3 length: 15
D gene: TRBD2
V gene: TRBV3-1/TRBV3-2
clone size: NA
J gene: TRBJ2-1
CDR3 DNA: TGTGCCAGCAGCCCCACTAGCGGAGGACACAATGAGCAGTTCTTC
CDR3 protein: CASSPTSGGHNEQFF

CDR3 length: 12
D gene: TRBD2
V gene: TRBV29-1
clone size: NA
J gene: TRBJ2-1
CDR3 DNA: TGCAGCGTCTTGACTAGCCACAATGAGCAGTTCTTC
CDR3 protein: CSVLTSHNEQFF

CDR3 length: 13
D gene: NA
V gene: TRBV19
clone size: NA
J gene: TRBJ1-6
CDR3 DNA: TGTGCCAGTAGTCAGGGGATTAATTCACCCCTCCACTTT
CDR3 protein: CASSQGINSPLHF

CDR3 length: 13
D gene: TRBD1
V gene: TRBV5-6
clone size: NA
J gene: TRBJ1-3
CDR3 DNA: TGTGCCAGCAGCTTCGACAGGGGGAACACCATATATTTT
CDR3 protein: CASSFDRGNTIYF

CDR3 length: 11
D gene: NA
V gene: TRBV30
clone size: NA
J gene: TRBJ2-3
CDR3 DNA: TGTGCCTGGAGTTTGGGGGGTACGCAGTATTTT
CDR3 protein: CAWSLGGTQYF

CDR3 length: 14
D gene: TRBD1
V gene: TRBV29-1
clone size: NA
J gene: TRBJ1-1
CDR3 DNA: TGCAGCGTTGCCCCGGACAGGGTGTACACTGAAGCTTTCTTT
CDR3 protein: CSVAPDRVYTEAFF

CDR3 length: 12
D gene: TRBD2
V gene: TRBV29-1
clone size: NA
J gene: TRBJ2-1
CDR3 DNA: TGCAGCGCTGGACTAGCGACGCATGAGCAGTTCTTC
CDR3 protein: CSAGLATHEQFF

CDR3 length: 12
D gene: TRBD1
V gene: TRBV29-1
clone size: few
J gene: TRBJ1-1
CDR3 DNA: TGCAGCGCCCTACAGGGGGGGACTGAAGCTTTCTTT
CDR3 protein: CSALQGGTEAFF

CDR3 length: 15
D gene: TRBD1
V gene: TRBV10-3
clone size: NA
J gene: TRBJ2-3
CDR3 DNA: TGTGCCATCAGTGATTACGGACAGGGGTGGGATACGCAGTATTTT
CDR3 protein: CAISDYGQGWDTQYF

CDR3 length: 10
D gene: NA
V gene: TRBV28
clone size: NA
J gene: TRBJ2-1
CDR3 DNA: TGTGCCACGGGGGTGTCTGAGCAGTTCTTC
CDR3 protein: CATGVSEQFF

CDR3 length: 15
D gene: NA
V gene: TRBV19
clone size: NA
J gene: TRBJ2-3
CDR3 DNA: TGTGCCAGTAGTTCCCCAGGGTCACCCACAGATACGCAGTATTTT
CDR3 protein: CASSSPGSPTDTQYF

CDR3 length: 16
D gene: NA
V gene: TRBV18
clone size: NA
J gene: TRBJ2-6
CDR3 DNA: TGTGCCAGCTCATCGCAGGGGAGTTCTGGGGCCAACGTCCTGACTTTC
CDR3 protein: CASSSQGSSGANVLTF

CDR3 length: 16
D gene: TRBD1
V gene: TRBV3-1/TRBV3-2
clone size: once
J gene: TRBJ1-1
CDR3 DNA: TGTGCCAGCAGCCGGTCACGGGACAGATTGAACACTGAAGCTTTCTTT
CDR3 protein: CASSRSRDRLNTEAFF

CDR3 length: 15
D gene: TRBD2
V gene: TRBV11-2
clone size: NA
J gene: TRBJ2-1
CDR3 DNA: TGTGCCAGCAGCTTACGGTCGGGGGGATACAATGAGCAGTTCTTC
CDR3 protein: CASSLRSGGYNEQFF

CDR3 length: 14
D gene: TRBD1
V gene: TRBV7-9
clone size: NA
J gene: TRBJ1-5
CDR3 DNA: TGTGCCAGCAGCGCCGGGACAGCTAATCAGCCCCAGCATTTT
CDR3 protein: CASSAGTANQPQHF

CDR3 length: 13
D gene: NA
V gene: TRBV28
clone size: few
J gene: TRBJ1-2
CDR3 DNA: TGTGCCAGCAGTTTACCGGGGAGCTATGGCTACACCTTC
CDR3 protein: CASSLPGSYGYTF

CDR3 length: 15
D gene: TRBD1
V gene: TRBV15
clone size: NA
J gene: TRBJ1-5
CDR3 DNA: TGTGCCACCAGTAGAGACAGGGGTGGGATTCAGCCCCAGCATTTT
CDR3 protein: CATSRDRGGIQPQHF

CDR3 length: 15
D gene: TRBD2
V gene: TRBV19
clone size: NA
J gene: TRBJ2-2
CDR3 DNA: TGTGCCAGTGCCGGGCTAGCGGTACACACCGGGGAGCTGTTTTTT
CDR3 protein: CASAGLAVHTGELFF

CDR3 length: 14
D gene: NA
V gene: TRBV7-8
clone size: NA
J gene: TRBJ1-4
CDR3 DNA: TGTGCCAGCAGCTTAGCCCAGGCGGGTGAAAAACTGTTTTTT
CDR3 protein: CASSLAQAGEKLFF

CDR3 length: 14
D gene: TRBD2
V gene: TRBV7-9
clone size: once
J gene: TRBJ2-1
CDR3 DNA: TGTGCCAGCAGCAGATGGGAGGGCCACAATGAGCAGTTCTTC
CDR3 protein: CASSRWEGHNEQFF

CDR3 length: 14
D gene: TRBD2
V gene: TRBV19
clone size: NA
J gene: TRBJ2-5
CDR3 DNA: TGTGCCAGTAGTACTAGCGGGAGACAAGAGACCCAGTACTTC
CDR3 protein: CASSTSGRQETQYF